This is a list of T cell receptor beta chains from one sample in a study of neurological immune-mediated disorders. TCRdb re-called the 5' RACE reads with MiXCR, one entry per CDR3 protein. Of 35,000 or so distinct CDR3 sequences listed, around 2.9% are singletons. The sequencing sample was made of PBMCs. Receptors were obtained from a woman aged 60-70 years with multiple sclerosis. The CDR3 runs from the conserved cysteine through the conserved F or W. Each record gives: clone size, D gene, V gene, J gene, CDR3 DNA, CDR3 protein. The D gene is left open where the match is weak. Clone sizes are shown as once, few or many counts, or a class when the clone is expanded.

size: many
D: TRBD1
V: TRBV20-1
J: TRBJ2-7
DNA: TGCAGTGCTCCCATGGGGACAGGGATCTACGAGCAGTACTTC
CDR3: CSAPMGTGIYEQYF

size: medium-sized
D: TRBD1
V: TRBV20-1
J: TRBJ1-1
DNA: TGCAGTGCTAGGACAGGGTTGGACACTGAAGCTTTCTTT
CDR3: CSARTGLDTEAFF

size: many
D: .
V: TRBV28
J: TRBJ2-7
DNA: TGTGCCAGCAGTTTGAACTCAGGGAACGAGCAGTACTTC
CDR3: CASSLNSGNEQYF

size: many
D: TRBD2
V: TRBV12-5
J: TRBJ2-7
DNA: TGTGCTAGTGGTGCCCCTCCCGGGACTAGCAAGTACGAGCAGTACTTC
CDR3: CASGAPPGTSKYEQYF

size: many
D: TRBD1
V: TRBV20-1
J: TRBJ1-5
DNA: TGCAGTGCTAGTAGAGGGGGCAATAGCAATCAGCCCCAGCATTTT
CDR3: CSASRGGNSNQPQHF

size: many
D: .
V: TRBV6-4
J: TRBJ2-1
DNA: TGTGCCAGCAGTGACAGGGACAATGAGCAGTTCTTC
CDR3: CASSDRDNEQFF

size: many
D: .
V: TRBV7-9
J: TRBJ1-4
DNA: TGTGCCAGCAGCTTATTAACAGGCTTTAATGAAAAACTGTTTTTT
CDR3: CASSLLTGFNEKLFF

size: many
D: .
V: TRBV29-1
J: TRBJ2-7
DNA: TGCAGCGTTGTCGGTTGGCAGGGTGGTAACGAGCAGTACTTC
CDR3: CSVVGWQGGNEQYF

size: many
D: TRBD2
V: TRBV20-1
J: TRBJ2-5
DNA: TGCAGTGCTAGAGATCCCCAGCGGGGGGGCATAGAGACCCAGTACTTC
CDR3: CSARDPQRGGIETQYF

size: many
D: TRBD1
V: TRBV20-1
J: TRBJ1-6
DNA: TGCAGTGCTAGAGATGGGCAGGGGGCGTTTTCACCCCTCCACTTT
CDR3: CSARDGQGAFSPLHF

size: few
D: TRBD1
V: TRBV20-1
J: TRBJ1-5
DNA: TGCAGTGCTAGAGACCGGGACAGGGGTGGACAGCCCCAGCATTTT
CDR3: CSARDRDRGGQPQHF

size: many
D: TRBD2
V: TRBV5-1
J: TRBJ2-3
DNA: TGCGCCAGCAGTGGTAGCGGGGCCGTCACAGATACGCAGTATTTT
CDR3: CASSGSGAVTDTQYF

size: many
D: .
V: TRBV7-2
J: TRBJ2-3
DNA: TGTGCCAGCAGCTTTCGGGGGAGATTACCAGATACGCAGTATTTT
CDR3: CASSFRGRLPDTQYF

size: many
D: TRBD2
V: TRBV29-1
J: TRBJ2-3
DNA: TGCAGCGTTGGGTCGCTGAGCGGGGGGCGCACAGATACGCAGTATTTT
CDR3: CSVGSLSGGRTDTQYF

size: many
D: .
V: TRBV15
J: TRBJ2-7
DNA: TGTGCCACCAGCAGAGCCCTGACAGGCGGGCTGAACGAGCAGTACTTC
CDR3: CATSRALTGGLNEQYF

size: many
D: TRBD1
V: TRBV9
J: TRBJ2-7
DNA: TGTGCCAGCAGCGTGGACAGGGGACCCAGCTACGAGCAGTACTTC
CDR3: CASSVDRGPSYEQYF

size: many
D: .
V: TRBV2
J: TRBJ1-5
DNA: TGTGCCAGCAGTGACTTATTCAATCAGCCCCAGCATTTT
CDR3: CASSDLFNQPQHF

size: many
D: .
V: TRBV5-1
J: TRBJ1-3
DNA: TGCGCCAGCAGCCTTGGCCGGGGCCTCTCTGGAAACACCATATATTTT
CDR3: CASSLGRGLSGNTIYF

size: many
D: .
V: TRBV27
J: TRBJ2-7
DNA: TGTGCCAGCAGTTTCCGGGGCTACGAGCAGTACTTC
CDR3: CASSFRGYEQYF